This is a list of T cell receptor beta chains from one sample in a study of cytomegalovirus exposure and HLA in healthy donors. Assay: immunoSEQ multiplex PCR; the TCRdb copy retains only in-frame clones and omits some. There are 60,000 to 100,000 clones in the sample, with roughly 4.8% held by the top ten. The specimen was PBMCs. All receptors derive from a man aged 30 to 45 in good health and CMV-seronegative. The CDR3 runs from the conserved cysteine through the conserved F or W.

j_call | cdr3_length | v_call | cdr3_aa
TRBJ2-7 | 15 | TRBV4-1 | CASSQLGSLSYEQYF
TRBJ1-1 | 14 | TRBV2 | CASSIRRGGTEAFF
TRBJ1-2 | 13 | TRBV19 | CASRQGAGYGYTF
TRBJ2-1 | 15 | TRBV27 | CASSSRGASYNEQFF
TRBJ2-3 | 14 | TRBV6-1 | CASSESVETDTQYF
TRBJ1-4 | 15 | TRBV6-5 | CASSYSRGRDEKLFF
TRBJ2-3 | 15 | TRBV5-4 | CASSFGGGSTDTQYF
TRBJ2-3 | 16 | TRBV9 | CASSVAGAGGTDTQYF
TRBJ2-5 | 13 | TRBV25-1 | CASQSRVEETQYF
TRBJ1-2 | 13 | TRBV9 | CASSMTGALGYTF
TRBJ2-3 | 17 | TRBV30 | CAWTPRDLPGSTDTQYF
TRBJ1-2 | 12 | TRBV5-8 | CASSLPRGGYTF
TRBJ2-7 | 11 | TRBV20-1 | CSAATDYEQYF